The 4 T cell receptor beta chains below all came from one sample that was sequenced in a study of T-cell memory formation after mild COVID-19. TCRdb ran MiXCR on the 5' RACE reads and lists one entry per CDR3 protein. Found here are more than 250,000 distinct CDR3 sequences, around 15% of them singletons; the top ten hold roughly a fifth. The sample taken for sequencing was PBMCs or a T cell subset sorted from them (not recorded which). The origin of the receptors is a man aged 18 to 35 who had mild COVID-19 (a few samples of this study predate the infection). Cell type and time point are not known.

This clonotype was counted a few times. The CDR3 coding sequence is TGCAGTGCTAGATGGGGCGGGGGGGGCCCGGATACGCAGTATTTT. Protein product: CSARWGGGGPDTQYF. The chain links TRBV20-1 to TRBJ2-3; 9 nucleotides align to TRBD2. This CDR3 region has 15 residues. The V and J ends lost 2 bases and 6 bases, in that order; junction bases with no gene match: 9. The germline V gene has CDR1 DFQATT and CDR2 SNEGSKA (reference sequence).

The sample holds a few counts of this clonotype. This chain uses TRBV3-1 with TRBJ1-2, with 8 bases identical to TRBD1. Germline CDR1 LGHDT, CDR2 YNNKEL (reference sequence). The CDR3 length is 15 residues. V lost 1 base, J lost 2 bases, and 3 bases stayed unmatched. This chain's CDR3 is CASSQAYRGNYGYTF. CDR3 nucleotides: TGTGCCAGCAGCCAAGCCTACAGGGGGAACTATGGCTACACCTTC.

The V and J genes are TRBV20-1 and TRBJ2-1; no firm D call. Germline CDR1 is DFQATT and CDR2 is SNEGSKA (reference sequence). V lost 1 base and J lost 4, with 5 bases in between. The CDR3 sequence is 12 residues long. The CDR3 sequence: CSARGRYNEQFF. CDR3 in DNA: TGCAGTGCTAGAGGCCGGTACAATGAGCAGTTCTTC.

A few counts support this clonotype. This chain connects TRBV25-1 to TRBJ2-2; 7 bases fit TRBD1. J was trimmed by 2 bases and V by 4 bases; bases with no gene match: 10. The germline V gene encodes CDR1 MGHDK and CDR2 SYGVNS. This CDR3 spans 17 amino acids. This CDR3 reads CASSVIDRAPNTGELFF. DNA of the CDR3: TGTGCCAGCAGTGTGATCGACAGGGCACCCAACACCGGGGAGCTGTTTTTT.